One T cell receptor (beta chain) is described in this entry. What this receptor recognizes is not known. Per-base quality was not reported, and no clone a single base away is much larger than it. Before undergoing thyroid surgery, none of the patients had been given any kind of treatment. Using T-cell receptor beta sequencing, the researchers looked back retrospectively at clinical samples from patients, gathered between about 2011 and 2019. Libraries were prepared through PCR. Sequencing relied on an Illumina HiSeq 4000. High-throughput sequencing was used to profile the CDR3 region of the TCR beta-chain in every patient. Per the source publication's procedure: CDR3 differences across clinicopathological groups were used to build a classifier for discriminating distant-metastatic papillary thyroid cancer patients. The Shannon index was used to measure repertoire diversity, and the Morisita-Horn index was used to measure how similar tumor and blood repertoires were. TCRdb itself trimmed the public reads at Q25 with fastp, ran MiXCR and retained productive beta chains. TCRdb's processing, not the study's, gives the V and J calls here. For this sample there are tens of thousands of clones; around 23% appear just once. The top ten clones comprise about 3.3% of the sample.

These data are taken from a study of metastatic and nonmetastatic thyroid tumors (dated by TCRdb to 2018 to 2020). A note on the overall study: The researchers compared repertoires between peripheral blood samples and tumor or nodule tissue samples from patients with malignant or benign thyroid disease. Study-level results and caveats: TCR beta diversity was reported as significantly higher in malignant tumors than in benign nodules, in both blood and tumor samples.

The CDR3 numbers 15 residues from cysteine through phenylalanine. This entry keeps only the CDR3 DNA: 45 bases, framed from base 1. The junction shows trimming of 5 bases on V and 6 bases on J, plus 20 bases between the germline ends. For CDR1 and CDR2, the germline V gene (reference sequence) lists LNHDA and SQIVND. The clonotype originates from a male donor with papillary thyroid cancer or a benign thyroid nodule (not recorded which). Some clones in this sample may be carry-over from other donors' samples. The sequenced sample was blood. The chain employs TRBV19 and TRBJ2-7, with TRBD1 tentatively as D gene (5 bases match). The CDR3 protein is CASSPGLPPYSEQYF. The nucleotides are TGTGCCAGTAGTCCAGGGCTGCCCCCCTATTCCGAGCAGTACTTC.